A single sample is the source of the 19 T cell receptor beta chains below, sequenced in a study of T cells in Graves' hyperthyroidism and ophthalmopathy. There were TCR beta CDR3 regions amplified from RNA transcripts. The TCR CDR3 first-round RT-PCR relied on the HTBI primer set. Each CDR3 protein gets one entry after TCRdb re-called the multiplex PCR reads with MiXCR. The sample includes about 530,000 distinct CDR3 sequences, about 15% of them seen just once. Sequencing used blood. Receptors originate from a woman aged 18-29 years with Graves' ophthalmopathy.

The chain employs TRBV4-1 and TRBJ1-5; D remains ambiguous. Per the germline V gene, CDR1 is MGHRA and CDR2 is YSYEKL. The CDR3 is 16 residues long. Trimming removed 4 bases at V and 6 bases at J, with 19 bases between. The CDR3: CASSPPLEGASQPQHF. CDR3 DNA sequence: TGCGCCAGCAGCCCTCCTCTTGAGGGTGCGTCTCAGCCCCAGCATTTT.

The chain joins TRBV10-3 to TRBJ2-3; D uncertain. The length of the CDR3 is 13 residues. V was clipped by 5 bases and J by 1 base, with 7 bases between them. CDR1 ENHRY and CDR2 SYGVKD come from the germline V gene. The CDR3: CAISSGRTDTQYF. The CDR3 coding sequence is TGTGCCATCAGTTCGGGCCGCACAGATACGCAGTATTTT.

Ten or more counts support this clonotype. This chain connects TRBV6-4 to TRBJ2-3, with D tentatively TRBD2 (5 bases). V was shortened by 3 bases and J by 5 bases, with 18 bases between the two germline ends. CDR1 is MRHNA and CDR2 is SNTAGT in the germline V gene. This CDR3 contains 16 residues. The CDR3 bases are TGTGCCAGCAGTGAGGTTGCGGGTGATCTAGGAGATACGCAGTATTTT. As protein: CASSEVAGDLGDTQYF.

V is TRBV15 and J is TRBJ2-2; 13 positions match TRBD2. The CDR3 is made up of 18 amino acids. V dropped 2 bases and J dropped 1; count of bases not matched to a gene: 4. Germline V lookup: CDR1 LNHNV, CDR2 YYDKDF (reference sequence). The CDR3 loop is CATSRSGLAGLNTGELFF. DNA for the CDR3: TGTGCCACCAGCAGATCGGGACTAGCGGGGTTGAACACCGGGGAGCTGTTTTTT.

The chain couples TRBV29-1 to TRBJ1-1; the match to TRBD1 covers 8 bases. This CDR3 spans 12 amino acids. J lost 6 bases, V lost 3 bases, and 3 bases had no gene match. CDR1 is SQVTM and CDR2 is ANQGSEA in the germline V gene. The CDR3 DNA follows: TGCAGCGTTGAGACAGGGGTCCCTGAAGCTTTCTTT. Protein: CSVETGVPEAFF.

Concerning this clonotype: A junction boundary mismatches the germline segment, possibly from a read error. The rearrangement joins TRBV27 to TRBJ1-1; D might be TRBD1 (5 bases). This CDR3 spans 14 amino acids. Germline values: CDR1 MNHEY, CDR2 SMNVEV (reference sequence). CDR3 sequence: CASSPGTPNTQAFF. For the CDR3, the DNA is TGTGCCAGCAGCCCCGGGACGCCGAACACTCAAGCTTTCTTT.

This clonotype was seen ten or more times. CDR3 amino acids: CASRTRDTFSGSSYNEQFF. In DNA form, the CDR3 reads TGTGCCAGCAGGACCCGGGACACCTTTAGCGGGAGCTCCTACAATGAGCAGTTCTTC. The rearrangement links TRBV2 to TRBJ2-1, with 9 bases fitting TRBD2. The CDR3 is made up of 19 amino acids. Per germline, CDR1 SNHLY and CDR2 FYNNEI. The junction had 15 bases not matched to a gene; V was cut back by 6 bases and J by 0 bases.

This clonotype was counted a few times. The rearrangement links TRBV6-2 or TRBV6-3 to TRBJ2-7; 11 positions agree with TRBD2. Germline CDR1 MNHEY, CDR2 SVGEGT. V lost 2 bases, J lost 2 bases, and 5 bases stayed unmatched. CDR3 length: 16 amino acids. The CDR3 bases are TGTGCCAGCAGTTACACTAGCGGGAGAATCGCCTACGAGCAGTACTTC. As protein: CASSYTSGRIAYEQYF.

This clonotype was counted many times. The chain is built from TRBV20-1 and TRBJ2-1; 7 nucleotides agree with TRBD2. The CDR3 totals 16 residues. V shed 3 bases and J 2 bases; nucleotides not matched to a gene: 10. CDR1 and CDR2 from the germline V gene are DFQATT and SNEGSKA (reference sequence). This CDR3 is CSASSSLADTYNEQFF. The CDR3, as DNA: TGCAGTGCTAGCTCCTCTCTAGCGGACACCTACAATGAGCAGTTCTTC.

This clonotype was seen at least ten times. The CDR3 region has the DNA TGTGCCAGCAGCTTACTGAACGGGGAGCTGTTTTTT. It encodes CASSLLNGELFF. V gene TRBV7-2 combines with J gene TRBJ2-2; no firm D call. V was clipped by 2 bases and J by 7 bases, with 5 bases between them. The CDR3 sequence is 12 residues long. The germline V gene has CDR1 SGHTA and CDR2 FQGNSA.

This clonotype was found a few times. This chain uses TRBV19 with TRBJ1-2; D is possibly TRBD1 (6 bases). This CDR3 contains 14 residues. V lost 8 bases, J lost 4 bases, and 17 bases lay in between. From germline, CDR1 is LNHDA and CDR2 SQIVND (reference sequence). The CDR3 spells CASGTGARGYGYTF. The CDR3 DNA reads TGTGCCAGTGGGACGGGGGCGCGCGGCTATGGCTACACCTTC.

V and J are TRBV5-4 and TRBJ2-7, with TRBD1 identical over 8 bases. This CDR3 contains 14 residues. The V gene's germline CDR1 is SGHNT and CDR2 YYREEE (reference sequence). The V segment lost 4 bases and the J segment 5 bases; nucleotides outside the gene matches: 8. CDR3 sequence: CASSRTGTDNEQYF. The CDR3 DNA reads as TGTGCCAGCAGCAGGACAGGGACTGATAACGAGCAGTACTTC.

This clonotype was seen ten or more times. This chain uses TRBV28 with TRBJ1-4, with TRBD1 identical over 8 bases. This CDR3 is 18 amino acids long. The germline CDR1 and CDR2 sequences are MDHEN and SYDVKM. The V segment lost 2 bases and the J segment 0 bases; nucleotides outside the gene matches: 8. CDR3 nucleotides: TGTGCCAGCAGTTTACCGACAGGGGCGGATGCAACTAATGAAAAACTGTTTTTT. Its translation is CASSLPTGADATNEKLFF.

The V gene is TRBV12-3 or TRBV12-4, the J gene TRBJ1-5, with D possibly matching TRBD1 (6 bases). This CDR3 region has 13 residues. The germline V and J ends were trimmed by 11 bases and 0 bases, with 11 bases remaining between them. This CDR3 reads CARNRVSNQPQHF. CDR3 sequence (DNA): TGTGCCCGCAACAGGGTTAGCAATCAGCCCCAGCATTTT.

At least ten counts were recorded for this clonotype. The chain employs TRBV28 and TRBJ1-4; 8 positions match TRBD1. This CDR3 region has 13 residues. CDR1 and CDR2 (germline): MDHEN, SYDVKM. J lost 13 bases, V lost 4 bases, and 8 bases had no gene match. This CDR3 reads CASSSPGQGRLFF. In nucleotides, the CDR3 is TGTGCCAGCAGTTCTCCAGGACAGGGAAGACTGTTTTTT.

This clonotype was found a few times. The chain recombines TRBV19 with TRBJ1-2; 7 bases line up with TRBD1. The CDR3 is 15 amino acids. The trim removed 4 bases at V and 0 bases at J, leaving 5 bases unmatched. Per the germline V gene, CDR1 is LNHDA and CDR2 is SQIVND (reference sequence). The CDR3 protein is CASSTGTVANYGYTF. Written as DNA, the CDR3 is TGTGCCAGTAGTACGGGGACAGTAGCTAACTATGGCTACACCTTC.

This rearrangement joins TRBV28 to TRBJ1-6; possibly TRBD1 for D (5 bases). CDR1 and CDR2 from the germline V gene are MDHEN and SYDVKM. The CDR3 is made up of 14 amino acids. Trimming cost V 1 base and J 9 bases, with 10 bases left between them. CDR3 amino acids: CASSLSAGPSPLHF. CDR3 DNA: TGTGCCAGCAGTTTATCGGCAGGGCCTTCACCCCTCCACTTT.

The CDR3 spells CSVTTGGWNTEAFF. In nucleotides, the CDR3 is TGCAGCGTTACAACAGGGGGCTGGAACACTGAAGCTTTCTTT. The V gene is TRBV29-1, the J gene TRBJ1-1; 9 bases are a match to TRBD1. Per the germline V gene, CDR1 is SQVTM and CDR2 is ANQGSEA. This CDR3 is built from 14 residues. Losses at the gene ends were 5 bases for V and 1 base for J; bases not matched to a gene: 5.

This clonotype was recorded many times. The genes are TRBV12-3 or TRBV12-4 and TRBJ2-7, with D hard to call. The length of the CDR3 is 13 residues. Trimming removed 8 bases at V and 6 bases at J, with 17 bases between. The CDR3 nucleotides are TGTGCCAGCTCCGCTGGCTTCGGTAGCGAGCAGTACTTC. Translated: CASSAGFGSEQYF.